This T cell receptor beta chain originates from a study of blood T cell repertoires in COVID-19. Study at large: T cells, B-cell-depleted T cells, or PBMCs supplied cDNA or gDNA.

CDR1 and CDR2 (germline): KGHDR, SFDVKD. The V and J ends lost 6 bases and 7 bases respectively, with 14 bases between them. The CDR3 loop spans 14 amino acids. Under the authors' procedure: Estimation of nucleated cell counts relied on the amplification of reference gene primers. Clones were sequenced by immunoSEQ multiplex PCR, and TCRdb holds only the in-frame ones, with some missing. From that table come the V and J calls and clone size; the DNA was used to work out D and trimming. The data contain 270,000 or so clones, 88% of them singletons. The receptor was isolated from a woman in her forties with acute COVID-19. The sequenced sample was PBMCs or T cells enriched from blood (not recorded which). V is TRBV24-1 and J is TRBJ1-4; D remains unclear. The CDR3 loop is CATSSAIGVEKLFF. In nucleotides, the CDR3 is TGTGCCACCAGTTCCGCCATCGGGGTTGAAAAACTGTTTTTT.